These 12 T cell receptor beta chains came from one sample sequenced in a study of cytomegalovirus exposure and HLA in healthy donors. PCR involved 60 Vbeta and 13 Jbeta primers. Produced via immunoSEQ multiplex PCR; TCRdb's table is partial and in-frame only. The data hold 150,000 to 170,000 clones, with around 72% observed a single time. Input material: PBMCs. All receptors derive from a man between 18 and 35 years old in good health and CMV-seronegative.

This clone was seen once. The V call is TRBV10-2, the J call TRBJ1-5, with 8 positions matching TRBD1. With V trimmed by 6 bases and J by 4 bases, 2 bases remained unmatched. Germline CDR1 is WSHSY and CDR2 is SAAADI. CDR3 length: 13 amino acids. CDR3 nucleotides: TGCGCCAGCAGCCGGACAGGGAATCAGCCCCAGCATTTT. Protein: CASSRTGNQPQHF.

The chain has TRBV11-2 and TRBJ2-7, with a tentative D call TRBD1 (5 bases). The CDR3 is made up of 16 amino acids. Trimming removed 0 bases at V and 2 bases at J, with 14 bases between. The germline V gene has CDR1 SGHAT and CDR2 FQNNGV. The CDR3 DNA sequence: TGTGCCAGCAGCTTAGACGGTGGCAGGGCAGCCTACGAGCAGTACTTC. Its translation is CASSLDGGRAAYEQYF.

This clone has a single count. This sample also contains other DNA sequences that code for the same CDR3. The chain couples TRBV7-2 to TRBJ2-5, with 16 positions matching TRBD2. The CDR3 totals 18 residues. V was clipped by 6 bases and J by 5 bases; unmatched bases: 12. CDR1 and CDR2 (germline): SGHTA, FQGNSA. This CDR3 is CASSLGTSGRGPRETQYF. The CDR3 DNA sequence: TGTGCCAGCAGTCTCGGGACTAGCGGGAGGGGGCCCAGGGAGACCCAGTACTTC.

This chain uses TRBV19 with TRBJ1-1, with D possibly being TRBD1 (5 bases). The germline V and J ends were trimmed by 0 bases and 0 bases, with 17 bases remaining between them. Per the germline V gene, CDR1 is LNHDA and CDR2 is SQIVND (reference sequence). This CDR3 has 18 residues. CDR3 sequence: CASSIEGGRQTMNTEAFF. For the CDR3, the DNA is TGTGCCAGTAGTATAGAGGGGGGGAGACAGACCATGAACACTGAAGCTTTCTTT. Full variable domain (missing parts from reference TRBV19 and TRBJ1-1): DGGITQSPKYLFRKEGQNVTLSCEQNLNHDAMYWYRQDPGQGLRLIYYSQIVNDFQKGDIAEGYSVSREKKESFPLTVTSAQKNPTAFYLCASSIEGGRQTMNTEAFFGQGTRLTVV.

J is TRBJ1-5 and V is TRBV4-1; D is ambiguous. The CDR3 is 18 amino acids. V was cut by 0 bases and J by 6 bases, with 21 bases left in between. CDR1 is MGHRA, CDR2 YSYEKL, per germline. The CDR3 DNA sequence: TGCGCCAGCAGCCAAGATCCGGTTGGAGAAGGAGTTCGTCAGCCCCAGCATTTT. It translates to CASSQDPVGEGVRQPQHF.

This clone appeared a few times. The chain recombines TRBV27 with TRBJ2-1; D remains unclear. Deletions cut 3 bases from V and 6 bases from J, with 9 bases between. This CDR3 is built from 13 residues. The germline gives CDR1 MNHEY, CDR2 SMNVEV (reference sequence). CDR3 region: CASSLRHRNEQFF. CDR3 sequence (DNA): TGTGCCAGCAGTTTGCGCCATCGCAATGAGCAGTTCTTC.

This chain joins TRBV6-1 and TRBJ2-4, with a weak D call TRBD2 (6 bases). Germline values: CDR1 MNHNS, CDR2 SASEGT. The CDR3 totals 13 residues. The germline V and J ends were trimmed by 7 bases and 7 bases, with 14 bases remaining between them. The CDR3 nucleotides are TGTGCCAGCACATACCAACGGGGGAACATTCAGTACTTC. This codes for CASTYQRGNIQYF.

The chain carries TRBV13 and TRBJ1-1, with 7 bases identical to TRBD1. Germline CDR1 PRHDT, CDR2 FYEKMQ (reference sequence). The CDR3 totals 13 residues. V lost 3 bases to trimming and J lost 7 bases; unmatched junction nucleotides: 5. CDR3: CASSFYRGDEAFF. CDR3 bases: TGTGCCAGCAGCTTCTACAGGGGCGATGAAGCTTTCTTT.

This chain links TRBV6-5 with TRBJ2-3; no definite D call. The CDR3 consists of 15 residues. The V gene's germline CDR1 is MNHEY and CDR2 SVGAGI. V lost 0 bases, J lost 2 bases, and 9 bases lay in between. Written as DNA, the CDR3 is TGTGCCAGCAGTTACTCGAGCATATTCACAGATACGCAGTATTTT. Amino acid sequence: CASSYSSIFTDTQYF.

The chain employs TRBV28 and TRBJ2-3; 9 bases fit TRBD1. Germline lookup yields CDR1 MDHEN and CDR2 SYDVKM. J lost 6 bases, V lost 3 bases, and 7 bases had no gene match. CDR3 length equals 15 residues. CDR3 nucleotide sequence: TGTGCCAGCAGTTTCACAGGGGGCGCTGAGGATACGCAGTATTTT. Translated, it gives CASSFTGGAEDTQYF.

The rearrangement joins TRBV7-9 to TRBJ1-4; D may be TRBD1 (5 bases). V was pared by 2 bases and J by 8 bases, with 9 bases between. There are 13 residues in the CDR3. From germline, CDR1 is SEHNR and CDR2 FQNEAQ (reference sequence). DNA for the CDR3: TGTGCCAGCAGCTTACCAGGGAACGAAAAACTGTTTTTT. Protein: CASSLPGNEKLFF.

This rearrangement joins TRBV15 to TRBJ2-2, with 14 nucleotides matching TRBD2. Germline values: CDR1 LNHNV, CDR2 YYDKDF (reference sequence). This CDR3 is 17 amino acids long. V lost 5 bases and J lost 4; bases outside the gene matches: 6. CDR3 in amino acids: CATSSGLAGEGTGELFF. The CDR3 DNA sequence: TGTGCCACCAGCTCGGGACTAGCGGGAGAAGGCACCGGGGAGCTGTTTTTT.